The present entry profiles one T cell receptor (beta chain) with its context. Antigen specificity is unknown. Brentuximab vedotin exposure varied among the patients, all of whom had relapsed after autologous stem cell transplantation. This sample was included in a study of PD-1 blockade in classical Hodgkin lymphoma. Notes on the study in general: Differences between repertoires have undefined causes, possibly disease activity or prior therapy. A reduction in baseline TCR diversity was reportedly seen in newly diagnosed patients relative to healthy donors. Complete responders' baseline diversity resembled that of newly diagnosed patients.

The CDR3 runs to 16 residues. The germline V and J ends were trimmed by 3 bases and 2 bases, with 17 bases remaining between them. Germline assignment: CDR1 LNHDA and CDR2 SQIVND (reference sequence). Assay: immunoSEQ multiplex PCR; the TCRdb copy retains only in-frame clones and omits some. Of tens of thousands of clones in the sample, about two thirds were seen once. The material sequenced was peripheral blood mononuclear cells (PBMCs), taken before the second cycle of nivolumab. This receptor was obtained from a human donor with classical Hodgkin lymphoma. The V and J genes are TRBV19 and TRBJ2-7, with a weak D call TRBD1 (6 bases). CDR3 nucleotides: TGTGCCAGTAGTATGTTGGCAGGGGAAAACCCCTACGAGCAGTACTTC. Residues: CASSMLAGENPYEQYF.